These 2 T cell receptor beta chains share one sample of origin, sequenced in a study of blood T cells in healthy people across ages (dated by TCRdb to between 2014 and 2017). Libraries were constructed by 5' RACE. The instrument given in TCRdb is Illumina HiSeq 2500. A second PCR of roughly 6 to 11 cycles was performed with a sample-barcoded 5' primer and a J-beta primer mix. TCRdb handled the public reads itself, with Q25 trimming in fastp and clone calling in MiXCR, and kept productive beta chains. Rows merge per CDR3 protein into single entries with the most common DNA and genes. The sample table contains approximately 850,000 distinct CDR3 sequences; only one count was recorded for roughly 64% of them. The ten largest make up approximately 21% of the sample. Specimen: blood. The receptors were sampled from a man younger than 45 in good health.

This clonotype was detected only a few times. CDR3 in DNA: TGTGCCAGCAGCCCCGGTCGATGGTTTTCGGGGGCGAAGGACGATGAGCAGTTCTTC. Residues: CASSPGRWFSGAKDDEQFF. The rearrangement joins TRBV7-9 to TRBJ2-1, with D possibly being TRBD1 or TRBD2 (6 bases each). Germline V lookup: CDR1 SEHNR, CDR2 FQNEAQ (reference sequence). V was pared by 5 bases and J by 8 bases, with 31 bases between. CDR3 length: 19 residues.

V gene TRBV5-6 combines with J gene TRBJ2-7; D gene uncertain. V dropped 1 base and J dropped 3 bases, with 20 bases sitting between them. CDR3 size: 17 residues. Germline CDR1 is SGHDT and CDR2 is YYEEEE. CDR3 amino acids: CASSLLSGQRDFYEQYF. The CDR3 DNA sequence: TGTGCCAGCAGCTTGTTGAGTGGCCAGCGAGACTTCTACGAGCAGTACTTC.